A selection of T cell receptor beta chains follows, all from one sample in a study of blood T cells in healthy people across ages. TCRdb processed the 5' RACE reads anew with MiXCR; each CDR3 protein has one entry. Among over a million distinct CDR3 sequences, less than 25% were seen once, and the ten largest hold around 0.75%. These sequences were also reported in another study, on T cells of mothers and their children.

The sequenced material came from blood. These receptors were collected from a girl under 10 years old in good health. The CDR3 runs from the conserved cysteine through the conserved F or W. A D gene is named only where the DNA matches it firmly. Size is omitted from some rows. Given values are once, few, many or a class for expanded clones.

>NA|TRBJ2-5|TRBV6-5|TRBD1
TGTGCCAGCAGTTACCTTCGACAGGGGGCACAAGGGGAGACCCAGTACTTC
CASSYLRQGAQGETQYF
>once|TRBJ1-5|TRBV6-2/TRBV6-3|NA
TGTGCCAGCGCTAACAGGGATCTTAGCAATCAGCCCCAGCATTTT
CASANRDLSNQPQHF
>few|TRBJ2-3|TRBV5-1|TRBD1
TGCGCCAGCAGCCTCGGACAGGGGAAAGATACGCAGTATTTT
CASSLGQGKDTQYF
>NA|TRBJ1-1|TRBV11-2|TRBD1
TGTGCCAGCAGCTTGCAGGGGGGGCAGGTGAACACTGAAGCTTTCTTT
CASSLQGGQVNTEAFF
>NA|TRBJ2-3|TRBV12-3/TRBV12-4|TRBD2
TGTGCCAGCAGTGCTACTAGCGGGGGAGGAGATACGCAGTATTTT
CASSATSGGGDTQYF
>NA|TRBJ1-5|TRBV20-1|NA
TGCAGTGCTAGAGGGCGACCCCCTAGCAATCAGCCCCAGCATTTT
CSARGRPPSNQPQHF
>few|TRBJ2-1|TRBV10-3|TRBD2
TGTGCCATCACGTCTAGCGGGATGGTTGAGCAGTTCTTC
CAITSSGMVEQFF
>NA|TRBJ1-2|TRBV7-8|NA
TGTGCCAGCAGCTTAGCGGGCTTCAGTGACTTCTATGGCTACACCTTC
CASSLAGFSDFYGYTF
>NA|TRBJ2-7|TRBV15|NA
TGTGCCACCAGCCAGCTCACGGAGTACGAGCAGTACTTC
CATSQLTEYEQYF
>NA|TRBJ1-5|TRBV20-1|NA
TGCAGTGCTAGTGCGGGTTCTCAGCCCCAGCATTTT
CSASAGSQPQHF
>few|TRBJ2-5|TRBV11-2|NA
TGTGCCAGCAGCTTACCAGGGACCCAGTACTTC
CASSLPGTQYF
>few|TRBJ1-1|TRBV9|TRBD1
TGTGCCAGCAGCGTATGGGGACAGGGCGAAGCTTTCTTT
CASSVWGQGEAFF
>few|TRBJ2-5|TRBV4-1|NA
TGCGCCAGCAGCCAAGATGAGGTCGGTGAGACCCAGTACTTC
CASSQDEVGETQYF
>NA|TRBJ1-2|TRBV5-6|TRBD1
TGTGCCAGCAGCTTGGCGGGACAGGGGCACTATGGCTACACCTTC
CASSLAGQGHYGYTF
>few|TRBJ2-7|TRBV9|TRBD2
TGTGCCAGCAGCGTAGCTACGGCGGGAGAAAACGAGCAGTACTTC
CASSVATAGENEQYF
>few|TRBJ1-1|TRBV7-2|NA
TGTGCCAGCAGCAGTCTCTGGGCTGAAGCTTTCTTT
CASSSLWAEAFF
>NA|TRBJ2-1|TRBV14|NA
TGTGCCAGCAGCCAAGAGGTGCGGTCGGCAGGAATTAGCGGAGCAATCTACAATGAGCAGTTCTTC
CASSQEVRSAGISGAIYNEQFF
>NA|TRBJ2-3|TRBV7-2|TRBD2
TGTGCCAGCAGCTTGACTAGCGGGGGCCTCACAGATACGCAGTATTTT
CASSLTSGGLTDTQYF
>NA|TRBJ1-1|TRBV6-6|NA
TGTGCCAGCACCGACGGGGGGAAGGCTGAAGCTTTCTTT
CASTDGGKAEAFF
>NA|TRBJ1-5|TRBV20-1|NA
TGCAGTGCGAAACCTGTAGGGTTCGATCAGCCCCAGCATTTT
CSAKPVGFDQPQHF
>NA|TRBJ1-2|TRBV6-6|TRBD1
TGTGCCAGCAGCAATCAGGGGGACTATGGCTACACCTTC
CASSNQGDYGYTF
>few|TRBJ1-1|TRBV20-1|NA
TGCAGTGCTAGAGATCAGGGATTGGGGAACACTGAAGCTTTCTTT
CSARDQGLGNTEAFF
>few|TRBJ2-1|TRBV18|NA
TGTGCCAGCTCACCAATAGGTCCCGGTTTTGAGCAGTTCTTC
CASSPIGPGFEQFF
>few|TRBJ2-7|TRBV6-1|NA
TGTGCCAGCAGTGAAGGTCCCGATCAGGCGAACTACGAGCAGTACTTC
CASSEGPDQANYEQYF
>few|TRBJ1-6|TRBV9|NA
TGTGCCAGCAGCGTAGTGGGTAACCAAAATTCACCCCTCCACTTT
CASSVVGNQNSPLHF
>few|TRBJ1-2|TRBV29-1|TRBD1
TGCAGCGCAGCCGGGACAGGGAAAAACTATGGCTACACCTTC
CSAAGTGKNYGYTF
>NA|TRBJ2-3|TRBV7-9|TRBD1
TGTGCCAGCAGCTTAGGGACAGGGGCCCGTGGGCAGTATTTT
CASSLGTGARGQYF
>NA|TRBJ1-2|TRBV29-1|NA
TGCAGCGTTGAGGGCGCGGGACTCTACACCTTC
CSVEGAGLYTF
>NA|TRBJ2-2|TRBV5-6|NA
TGTGCCAGCAGCTTGGGGTTGGTTCACACCGGGGAGCTGTTTTTT
CASSLGLVHTGELFF
>NA|TRBJ2-7|TRBV29-1|NA
TGCAGCGTTTTAGAAGGTGGTGAGCAGTACTTC
CSVLEGGEQYF
>NA|TRBJ2-3|TRBV27|NA
TGTGCCAGCAGTTTAACTCGTTTGGTGTACGATACGCAGTATTTT
CASSLTRLVYDTQYF
>NA|TRBJ2-5|TRBV12-3/TRBV12-4|NA
TGTGCCAGCAGTTTACTAGCCCCCAAGCCCCAGTACTTC
CASSLLAPKPQYF